The 10 T cell receptor beta chains given below trace back to one sample, sequenced in a study of blood T cell repertoires in COVID-19. Clones were sequenced by immunoSEQ multiplex PCR, and TCRdb holds only the in-frame ones, with some missing. The sample holds over 150,000 clones; around nine tenths are singletons and the top ten take less than 1.5%. Material for sequencing was peripheral blood. The receptors originated from a man younger than 40 with acute or convalescent COVID-19.

The chain links TRBV28 to TRBJ2-2; the match to TRBD2 covers 12 bases. V lost 4 bases, J lost 4 bases, and 1 base stayed unmatched. CDR1 MDHEN and CDR2 SYDVKM come from the germline V gene. This CDR3 has 15 residues. CDR3 loop: CASSWGLAGTGELFF. CDR3 bases: TGTGCCAGCAGTTGGGGACTAGCGGGCACCGGGGAGCTGTTTTTT.

The chain couples TRBV5-1 to TRBJ1-1; D might be TRBD1 (5 bases). The germline V and J ends were trimmed by 1 base and 4 bases, with 14 bases remaining between them. CDR1 SGHRS and CDR2 YFSETQ come from the germline V gene. The CDR3 sequence is 15 residues long. The CDR3 reads CASSLQGVVGTEAFF. The CDR3 DNA sequence: TGCGCCAGCAGCTTGCAAGGGGTCGTGGGCACTGAAGCTTTCTTT.

The V and J genes are TRBV5-1 and TRBJ1-2; D is possibly TRBD1 (5 bases). The germline CDR1 and CDR2 sequences are SGHRS and YFSETQ. Trimming took 4 bases from V and 7 from J, leaving 14 bases between them. The CDR3 runs to 13 residues. Here the CDR3 reads CASSLGEVRGYTF. Here the CDR3 DNA reads TGCGCCAGCAGCCTAGGGGAGGTTCGTGGCTACACCTTC.

The gene calls are TRBV27 and TRBJ1-1; D is uncertain. Per the germline V gene, CDR1 is MNHEY and CDR2 is SMNVEV (reference sequence). V was trimmed by 3 bases and J by 1 base, leaving 18 bases between them. This CDR3 has 17 amino acids. The CDR3 DNA is TGTGCCAGCAGTTTGTACGGGTTCAGTACCCCGAACACTGAAGCTTTCTTT. Translation: CASSLYGFSTPNTEAFF.

V gene TRBV9 combines with J gene TRBJ2-2; 7 bases agree with TRBD2. This CDR3 spans 17 amino acids. Trimming cost V 0 bases and J 7 bases; bases outside gene matches: 12. Germline values: CDR1 SGDLS, CDR2 YYNGEE. The CDR3 bases are TGTGCCAGCAGCGTAGGGTCAGCGGGGCCCAGAGGCGGGGAGCTGTTTTTT. It codes for CASSVGSAGPRGGELFF.

The chain links TRBV29-1 to TRBJ1-4, with D perhaps matching TRBD1 (6 bases). This CDR3 comprises 15 residues. The V gene's germline CDR1 is SQVTM and CDR2 ANQGSEA. With 6 bases removed from V and 0 bases from J, the gap between germline ends came to 14 bases. The CDR3 DNA reads as TGCAGCGTGATGGACAGCTTTGCAACTAATGAAAAACTGTTTTTT. It yields the protein CSVMDSFATNEKLFF.

The chain recombines TRBV19 with TRBJ1-1, with a weak D call TRBD1 (6 bases). This CDR3 has 15 residues. The ends were cut back, 5 bases at V and 4 bases at J, with 17 bases in the middle. Germline V CDR1 and CDR2: LNHDA, SQIVND (reference sequence). For the CDR3, the DNA is TGTGCCAGTAGTCAGGGGCGATTAGAAAGCACTGAAGCTTTCTTT. Translated, it gives CASSQGRLESTEAFF.

The chain combines TRBV5-1 with TRBJ1-3; TRBD1 matches at 8 bases. Looked up from germline, CDR1 is SGHRS and CDR2 is YFSETQ. With V trimmed by 0 bases and J by 3 bases, 5 bases remained unmatched. This CDR3 is built from 16 residues. The CDR3 region has the DNA TGCGCCAGCAGCTTGGTCCAGGGGGCGCGTGGAAACACCATATATTTT. It is translated as CASSLVQGARGNTIYF.

In its sample, this clone was seen a few times. The rearrangement uses TRBV3-1 (or the pseudogene TRBV3-2) and TRBJ1-2, with D unresolved. Germline lookup yields CDR1 LGHDT and CDR2 YNNKEL (reference sequence). Trimming took off 3 bases at V and 7 bases at J, with 12 bases between the two ends. The CDR3 is 13 amino acids. The CDR3 nucleotides read TGTGCCAGCAGCCATCTGGGTAGAGGTGGCTACACCTTC. This encodes CASSHLGRGGYTF.

In its sample, this clone was seen a few times. The CDR3 bases are TGTGCCAGCTCACCATTAGCGGGTGAGGGTCAGCCCCAGCATTTT. Translated, it gives CASSPLAGEGQPQHF. The chain couples TRBV18 to TRBJ1-5; no definite D call. The CDR3 totals 15 residues. The germline CDR1 and CDR2 sequences are KGHSH and LQKENI. Trimming removed 2 bases from V and 6 bases from J, with 14 bases in between.